The entry below describes one TCR beta chain. This sample was taken from a study of shared clonotypes between healthy human individuals. Study background: Per donor, three plates held CD4 naive cells, three held CD4 memory, two held CD8 naive and one held CD8 memory.

Here immunoSEQ multiplex PCR was the method, and the copy in TCRdb shows in-frame clones only, minus some. The data hold about 2 million clones, with approximately 95% observed a single time. The sequence was collected from a man aged 18 to 30 in good health. Material for sequencing was naive CD4+ T cells sorted from blood. Subset meaning: CD45RA+ positively selected.

The CDR3 region has the DNA TGTGCCAGCAAAATAGAGGAGGGGACCCCTGAAGCTTTCTTT. Translation: CASKIEEGTPEAFF. This rearrangement joins TRBV6-4 to TRBJ1-1; possibly TRBD1 for D (5 bases). Germline assignment: CDR1 MRHNA and CDR2 SNTAGT. Trimming cost V 7 bases and J 6 bases, with 18 bases left between them. The CDR3 runs to 14 residues.